This entry concerns a single T cell receptor beta chain. Antigen: not known. This table comes from immunoSEQ multiplex PCR, and its TCRdb copy is limited to in-frame clones, with some not included. The data contain more than 30,000 clones, 70% to 90% of them singletons. Germline V gives CDR1 SGHTA, CDR2 FQGTGA. V lost 6 bases, J lost 0 bases, and 8 bases lay in between. CDR3 length: 13 amino acids. The data belong to a study of T cells in localized non-small cell lung cancer. Study-level points and caveats: Adjacent uninvolved lung tissue had the highest T cell clonality, exceeding tumor. Higher blood T cell density tracked longer overall survival. Turning up in adjacent lung were a median around 50 of the top 100 tumor clones. Tumor samples were not multi-region, leaving intratumor heterogeneity unexcluded.

This TCR was recovered from a woman between 35 and 70 years old with stage III lung adenocarcinoma. Sequenced here: peripheral blood mononuclear cells, sampled before any cancer treatment. V usage is TRBV7-3 and J usage is TRBJ1-1; no reliable D call. The CDR3 region is CASSLSMNTEAFF. DNA for the CDR3: TGTGCCAGCAGTCTATCCATGAACACTGAAGCTTTCTTT. The full variable domain, with the rest looked up from reference TRBV7-3 and TRBJ1-1, is GAGVSQTPSNKVTEKGKYVELRCDPISGHTALYWYRQSLGQGPEFLIYFQGTGAADDSGLPNDRFFAVRPEGSVSTLKIQRTERGDSAVYLCASSLSMNTEAFFGQGTRLTVV.